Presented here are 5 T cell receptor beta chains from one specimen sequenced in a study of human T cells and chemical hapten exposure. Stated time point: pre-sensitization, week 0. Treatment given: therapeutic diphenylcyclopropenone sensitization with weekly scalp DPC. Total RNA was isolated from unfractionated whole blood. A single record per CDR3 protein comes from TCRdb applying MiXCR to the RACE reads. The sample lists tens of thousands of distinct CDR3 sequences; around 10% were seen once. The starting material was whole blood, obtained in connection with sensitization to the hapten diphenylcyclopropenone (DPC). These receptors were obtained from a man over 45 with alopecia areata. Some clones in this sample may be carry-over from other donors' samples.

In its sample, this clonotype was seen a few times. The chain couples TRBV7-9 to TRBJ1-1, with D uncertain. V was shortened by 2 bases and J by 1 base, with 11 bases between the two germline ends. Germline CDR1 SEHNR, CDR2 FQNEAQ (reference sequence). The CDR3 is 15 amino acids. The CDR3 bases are TGTGCCAGCAGCTTAAGCGGAAGAAGGAACACTGAAGCTTTCTTT. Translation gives CASSLSGRRNTEAFF.

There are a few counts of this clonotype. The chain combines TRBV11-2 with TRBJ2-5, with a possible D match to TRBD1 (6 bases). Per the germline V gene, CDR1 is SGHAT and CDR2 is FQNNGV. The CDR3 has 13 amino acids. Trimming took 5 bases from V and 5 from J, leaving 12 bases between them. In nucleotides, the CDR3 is TGTGCCAGCAGCGTACAGGGTACCGAGACCCAGTACTTC. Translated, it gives CASSVQGTETQYF.

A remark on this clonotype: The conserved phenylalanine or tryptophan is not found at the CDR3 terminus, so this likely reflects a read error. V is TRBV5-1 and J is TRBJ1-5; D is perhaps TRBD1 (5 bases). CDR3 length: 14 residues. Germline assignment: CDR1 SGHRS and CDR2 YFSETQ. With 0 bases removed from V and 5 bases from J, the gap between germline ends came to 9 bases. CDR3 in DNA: TGCGCCAGCAGCTTGGCAGGGAGGGATCAGCCCCAGCATTAT. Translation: CASSLAGRDQPQHY.

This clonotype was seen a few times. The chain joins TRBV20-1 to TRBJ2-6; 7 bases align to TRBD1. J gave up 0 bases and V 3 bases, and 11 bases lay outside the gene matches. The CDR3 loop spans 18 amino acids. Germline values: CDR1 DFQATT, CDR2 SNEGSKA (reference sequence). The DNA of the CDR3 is TGCAGTGCTAGCTCCGGGACAGAGCGTAACTCTGGGGCCAACGTCCTGACTTTC. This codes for CSASSGTERNSGANVLTF.

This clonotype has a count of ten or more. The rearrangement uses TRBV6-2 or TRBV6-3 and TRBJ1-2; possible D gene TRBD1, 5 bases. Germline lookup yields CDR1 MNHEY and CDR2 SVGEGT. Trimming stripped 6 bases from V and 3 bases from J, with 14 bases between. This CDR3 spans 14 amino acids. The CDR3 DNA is TGTGCCAGCAGAAGAGGGGAAACCCACTATGGCTACACCTTC. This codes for CASRRGETHYGYTF.